These T cell receptor beta chains were read from a single sample in a study of T-cell reconstitution after alpha-beta-depleted transplantation in children. TCRdb re-derived calls from the PCR reads in MiXCR, one entry per CDR3 protein. This table has just under 550,000 distinct CDR3 sequences, around 20% appearing once. Source: PBMCs from the stem cell graft donor, taken from the stem cell graft. These receptors all come from a human donor who donated a stem cell graft to a child with acute lymphoblastic leukemia. Each CDR3 is given with its conserved first and last residue. The order of the fields is clone size, J gene, D gene, CDR3 length, V gene, CDR3 protein, CDR3 DNA. A D gene is named only where the DNA matches it firmly. Part of the rows lack a size; the others show once, few, many or a class for expanded clones.

abundance: NA; j_gene: TRBJ1-1; d_gene: NA; len: 15; v_gene: TRBV5-1; CDR3aa: CASSLVMGLGTEAFF; CDR3nt: TGCGCCAGCAGCTTGGTTATGGGGCTCGGCACTGAAGCTTTCTTT
abundance: NA; j_gene: TRBJ2-6; d_gene: NA; len: 19; v_gene: TRBV5-1; CDR3aa: CASSLYPTGPTTGANVLTF; CDR3nt: TGCGCCAGCAGCTTGTATCCGACAGGACCTACTACTGGGGCCAACGTCCTGACTTTC
abundance: few; j_gene: TRBJ2-2; d_gene: TRBD2; len: 17; v_gene: TRBV5-1; CDR3aa: CASRSTSGTSNTGELFF; CDR3nt: TGCGCCAGCAGATCGACTAGCGGAACATCGAACACCGGGGAGCTGTTTTTT
abundance: few; j_gene: TRBJ2-7; d_gene: TRBD1; len: 14; v_gene: TRBV5-5; CDR3aa: CASTLQGSSYEQYF; CDR3nt: TGTGCCAGCACCCTACAGGGGAGCTCCTACGAGCAGTACTTC
abundance: NA; j_gene: TRBJ2-1; d_gene: TRBD1; len: 16; v_gene: TRBV2; CDR3aa: CASRVDRGAFYNEQFF; CDR3nt: TGTGCCAGCAGGGTCGACAGGGGCGCCTTCTACAATGAGCAGTTCTTC
abundance: NA; j_gene: TRBJ1-1; d_gene: NA; len: 16; v_gene: TRBV9; CDR3aa: CASASPYGSGGHEAFF; CDR3nt: TGTGCCAGCGCATCACCCTACGGATCGGGGGGGCATGAAGCTTTCTTT
abundance: NA; j_gene: TRBJ2-7; d_gene: TRBD2; len: 14; v_gene: TRBV5-1; CDR3aa: CASSLGTGTTEQYF; CDR3nt: TGCGCCAGCAGCTTGGGGACGGGGACTACAGAGCAGTACTTC
abundance: few; j_gene: TRBJ1-5; d_gene: NA; len: 15; v_gene: TRBV5-1; CDR3aa: CASSFGDSGNQPQHF; CDR3nt: TGCGCCAGCAGCTTCGGAGACAGCGGCAATCAGCCCCAGCATTTT
abundance: few; j_gene: TRBJ1-1; d_gene: NA; len: 15; v_gene: TRBV24-1; CDR3aa: CATSDPGRTNTEAFF; CDR3nt: TGTGCCACCAGTGATCCGGGGAGGACGAACACTGAAGCTTTCTTT
abundance: few; j_gene: TRBJ1-5; d_gene: TRBD1; len: 14; v_gene: TRBV12-3/TRBV12-4; CDR3aa: CASRRDRVNQPQHF; CDR3nt: TGTGCCAGCAGACGTGACAGGGTCAATCAGCCCCAGCATTTT
abundance: NA; j_gene: TRBJ2-7; d_gene: TRBD1; len: 14; v_gene: TRBV27; CDR3aa: CASSFSGQAYEQYF; CDR3nt: TGTGCCAGCAGTTTTTCCGGACAGGCCTACGAGCAGTACTTC
abundance: NA; j_gene: TRBJ1-5; d_gene: NA; len: 15; v_gene: TRBV21-1; CDR3aa: CASSKAKGNSQPQHF; CDR3nt: TGTGCCAGCAGCAAAGCAAAGGGGAACAGTCAGCCCCAGCATTTT
abundance: few; j_gene: TRBJ2-3; d_gene: NA; len: 15; v_gene: TRBV5-1; CDR3aa: CASSFYGGERDTQYF; CDR3nt: TGCGCCAGCAGCTTTTACGGTGGTGAGAGAGATACGCAGTATTTT
abundance: NA; j_gene: TRBJ1-2; d_gene: NA; len: 15; v_gene: TRBV20-1; CDR3aa: CSARGVIRDNYGYTF; CDR3nt: TGCAGTGCTAGAGGAGTGATCCGGGACAACTATGGCTACACCTTC
abundance: NA; j_gene: TRBJ1-1; d_gene: NA; len: 13; v_gene: TRBV18; CDR3aa: CASSPSVGTEAFF; CDR3nt: TGTGCCAGCTCACCGTCGGTGGGCACTGAAGCTTTCTTT
abundance: NA; j_gene: TRBJ2-7; d_gene: TRBD1; len: 17; v_gene: TRBV4-1; CDR3aa: CASSQSPGPGTAGEQYF; CDR3nt: TGCGCCAGCAGCCAATCCCCCGGCCCCGGGACAGCCGGGGAGCAGTACTTC
abundance: many; j_gene: TRBJ2-3; d_gene: NA; len: 13; v_gene: TRBV9; CDR3aa: CASSERSTDTQYF; CDR3nt: TGTGCCAGCAGCGAGCGGAGCACAGATACGCAGTATTTT
abundance: few; j_gene: TRBJ1-1; d_gene: NA; len: 16; v_gene: TRBV5-6; CDR3aa: CASSPYPGGSGTEAFF; CDR3nt: TGTGCCAGCAGCCCCTACCCCGGGGGAAGCGGGACTGAAGCTTTCTTT
abundance: few; j_gene: TRBJ1-1; d_gene: NA; len: 15; v_gene: TRBV9; CDR3aa: CASSVIGGRGTEAFF; CDR3nt: TGTGCCAGCAGCGTTATAGGGGGTCGGGGAACTGAAGCTTTCTTT
abundance: few; j_gene: TRBJ2-1; d_gene: NA; len: 19; v_gene: TRBV21-1; CDR3aa: CASSPGLAGLPSSYNEQFF; CDR3nt: TGTGCCAGCAGTCCGGGACTAGCGGGACTCCCTTCCTCCTACAATGAGCAGTTCTTC